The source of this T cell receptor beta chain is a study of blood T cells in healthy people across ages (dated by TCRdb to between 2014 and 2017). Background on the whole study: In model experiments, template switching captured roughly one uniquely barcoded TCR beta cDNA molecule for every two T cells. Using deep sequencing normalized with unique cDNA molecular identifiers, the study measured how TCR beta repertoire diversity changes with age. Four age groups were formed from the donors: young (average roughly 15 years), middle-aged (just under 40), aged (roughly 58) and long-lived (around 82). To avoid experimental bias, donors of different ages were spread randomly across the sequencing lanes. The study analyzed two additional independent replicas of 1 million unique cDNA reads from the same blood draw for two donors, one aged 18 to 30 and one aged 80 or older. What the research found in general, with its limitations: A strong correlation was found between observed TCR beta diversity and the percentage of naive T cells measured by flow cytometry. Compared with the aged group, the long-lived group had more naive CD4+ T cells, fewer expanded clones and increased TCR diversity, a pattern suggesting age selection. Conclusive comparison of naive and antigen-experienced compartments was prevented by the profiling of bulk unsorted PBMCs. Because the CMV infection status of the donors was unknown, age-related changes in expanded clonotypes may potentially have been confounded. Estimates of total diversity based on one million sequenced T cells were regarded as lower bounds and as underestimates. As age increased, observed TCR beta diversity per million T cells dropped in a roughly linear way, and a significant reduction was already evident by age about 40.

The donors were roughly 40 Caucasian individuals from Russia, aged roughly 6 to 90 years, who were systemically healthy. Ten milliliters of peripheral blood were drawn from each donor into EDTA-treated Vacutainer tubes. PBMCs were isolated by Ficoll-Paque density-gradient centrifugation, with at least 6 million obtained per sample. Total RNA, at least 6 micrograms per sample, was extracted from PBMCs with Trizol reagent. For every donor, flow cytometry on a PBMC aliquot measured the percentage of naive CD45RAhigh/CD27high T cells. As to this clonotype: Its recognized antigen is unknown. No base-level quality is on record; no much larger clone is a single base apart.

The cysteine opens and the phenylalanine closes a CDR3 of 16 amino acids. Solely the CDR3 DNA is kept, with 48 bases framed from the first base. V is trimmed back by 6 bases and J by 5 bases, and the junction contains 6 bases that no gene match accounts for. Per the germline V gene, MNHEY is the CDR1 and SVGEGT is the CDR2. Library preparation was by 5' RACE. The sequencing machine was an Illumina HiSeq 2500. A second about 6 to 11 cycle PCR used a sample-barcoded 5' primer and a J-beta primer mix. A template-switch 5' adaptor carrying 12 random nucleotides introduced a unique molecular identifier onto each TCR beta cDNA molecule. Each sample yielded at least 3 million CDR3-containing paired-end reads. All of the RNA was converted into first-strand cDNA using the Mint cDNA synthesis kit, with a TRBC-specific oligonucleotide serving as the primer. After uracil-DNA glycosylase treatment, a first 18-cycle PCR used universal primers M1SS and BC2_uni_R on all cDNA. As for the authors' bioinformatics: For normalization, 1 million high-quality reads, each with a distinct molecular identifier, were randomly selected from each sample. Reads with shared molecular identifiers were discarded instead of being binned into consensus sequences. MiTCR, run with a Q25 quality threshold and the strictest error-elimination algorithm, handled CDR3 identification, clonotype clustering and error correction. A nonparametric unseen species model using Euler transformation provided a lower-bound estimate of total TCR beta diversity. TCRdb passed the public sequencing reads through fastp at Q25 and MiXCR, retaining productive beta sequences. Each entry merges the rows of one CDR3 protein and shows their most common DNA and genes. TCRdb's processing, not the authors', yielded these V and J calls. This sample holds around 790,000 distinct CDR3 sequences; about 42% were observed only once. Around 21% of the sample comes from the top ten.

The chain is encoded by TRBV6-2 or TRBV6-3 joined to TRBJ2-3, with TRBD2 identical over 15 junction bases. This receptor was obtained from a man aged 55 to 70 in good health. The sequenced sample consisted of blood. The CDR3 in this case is CASSLGLAGGRDTQYF. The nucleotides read TGTGCCAGCAGCCTCGGACTAGCGGGGGGGCGAGATACGCAGTATTTT.